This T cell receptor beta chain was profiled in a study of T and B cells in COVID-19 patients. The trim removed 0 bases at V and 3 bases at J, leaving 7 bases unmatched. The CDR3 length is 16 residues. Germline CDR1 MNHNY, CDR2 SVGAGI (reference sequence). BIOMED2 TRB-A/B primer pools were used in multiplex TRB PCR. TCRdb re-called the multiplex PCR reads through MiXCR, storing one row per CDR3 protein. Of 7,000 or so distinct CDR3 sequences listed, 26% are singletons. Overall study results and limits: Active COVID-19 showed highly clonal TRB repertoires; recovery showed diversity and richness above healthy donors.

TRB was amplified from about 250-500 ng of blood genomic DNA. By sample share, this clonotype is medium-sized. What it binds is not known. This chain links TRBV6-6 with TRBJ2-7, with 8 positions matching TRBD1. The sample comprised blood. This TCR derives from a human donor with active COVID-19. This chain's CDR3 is CASSYSRQGANYEQYF. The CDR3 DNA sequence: TGTGCCAGCAGTTACTCGCGGCAGGGGGCGAACTACGAGCAGTACTTC.